The clone carrying this TCR beta chain was counted a single time. Sequencing used immunoSEQ multiplex PCR; TCRdb keeps in-frame clones, though not all of them. Counted here are roughly 2 million clones, nearly 97% occurring once; the ten biggest clones make up more than 0.1%. The data derive from a study of shared clonotypes between healthy human individuals. Germline V gives CDR1 WNHNN, CDR2 SYGVQD (reference sequence). This CDR3 has 14 amino acids. J lost 9 bases, V lost 4 bases, and 11 bases had no gene match. The sequence came from a man between 18 and 29 years old in good health. Material: naive CD4+ T cells sorted from blood. Subset denoted: CD45RA+ positively selected. The rearrangement uses TRBV10-1 and TRBJ2-7; 8 bases align to TRBD2. CDR3 loop: CASSAGGSTSRQYF. The CDR3 DNA is TGCGCCAGCAGTGCGGGGGGGAGTACGAGTCGGCAGTACTTC.